This T cell receptor beta chain was identified in a study of T-cell reconstitution after alpha-beta-depleted transplantation in children. A library of TCRbeta sequences, prepared with unique molecular identifiers, was generated. TCRdb used MiXCR to reprocess the PCR reads, holding one entry per CDR3 protein. The sample contains 120,000 or so distinct CDR3 sequences, 10% of which appear only once. Germline V gene sequence: CDR1 MGHDK, CDR2 SYGVNS. The length of the CDR3 is 14 residues. V gave up 2 bases and J gave up 3 bases, with 7 bases separating them. This clonotype was seen a handful of times. This TCR was sampled from a human donor who donated a stem cell graft to a child with acute lymphoblastic leukemia. Source: PBMCs from the stem cell graft donor, taken from the stem cell graft. The V call is TRBV25-1, the J call TRBJ1-4, with a possible D match to TRBD1 (6 bases). The chain's CDR3 is CASSETGPNEKLFF. CDR3 bases: TGTGCCAGCAGTGAAACAGGGCCTAATGAAAAACTGTTTTTT.